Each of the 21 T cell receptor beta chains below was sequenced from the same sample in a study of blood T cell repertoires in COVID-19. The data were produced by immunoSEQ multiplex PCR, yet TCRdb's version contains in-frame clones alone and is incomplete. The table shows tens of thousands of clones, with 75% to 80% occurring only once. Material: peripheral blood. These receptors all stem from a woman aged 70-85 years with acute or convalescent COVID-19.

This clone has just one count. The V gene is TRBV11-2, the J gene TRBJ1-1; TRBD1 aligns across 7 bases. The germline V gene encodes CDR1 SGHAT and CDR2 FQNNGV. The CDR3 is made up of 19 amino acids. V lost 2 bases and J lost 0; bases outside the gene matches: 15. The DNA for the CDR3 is TGTGCCAGCAGCTTACGAACAGGGGACATCCTAAGTATGAACACTGAAGCTTTCTTT. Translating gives CASSLRTGDILSMNTEAFF. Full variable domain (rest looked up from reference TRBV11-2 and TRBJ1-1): EAGVAQSPRYKIIEKRQSVAFWCNPISGHATLYWYQQILGQGPKLLIQFQNNGVVDDSQLPKDRFSAERLKGVDSTLKIQPAKLEDSAVYLCASSLRTGDILSMNTEAFFGQGTRLTVV.

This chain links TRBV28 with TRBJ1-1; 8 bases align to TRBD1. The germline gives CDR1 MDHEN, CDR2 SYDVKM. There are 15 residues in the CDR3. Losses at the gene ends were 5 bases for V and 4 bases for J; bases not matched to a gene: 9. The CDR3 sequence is CASSARQGFGTEAFF. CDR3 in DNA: TGTGCCAGCAGTGCCCGACAGGGGTTCGGCACTGAAGCTTTCTTT.

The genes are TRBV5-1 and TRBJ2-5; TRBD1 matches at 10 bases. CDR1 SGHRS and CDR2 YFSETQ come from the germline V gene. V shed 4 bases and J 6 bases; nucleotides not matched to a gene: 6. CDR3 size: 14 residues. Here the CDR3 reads CASSPGTGAQTQYF. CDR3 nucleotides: TGCGCCAGCAGCCCCGGGACAGGGGCACAGACCCAGTACTTC.

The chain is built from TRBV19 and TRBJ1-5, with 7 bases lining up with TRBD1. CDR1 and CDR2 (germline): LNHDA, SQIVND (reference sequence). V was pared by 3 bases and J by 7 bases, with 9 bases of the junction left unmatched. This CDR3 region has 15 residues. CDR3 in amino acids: CASSIFGQVWQPQHF. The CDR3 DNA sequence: TGTGCCAGTAGTATTTTCGGACAGGTTTGGCAGCCCCAGCATTTT.

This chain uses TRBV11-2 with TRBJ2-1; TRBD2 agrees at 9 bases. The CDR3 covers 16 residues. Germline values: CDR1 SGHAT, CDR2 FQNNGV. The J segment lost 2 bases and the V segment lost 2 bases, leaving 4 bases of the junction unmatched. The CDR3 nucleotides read TGTGCCAGCAGCTTATTTAGCGGGGGTACCTACAATGAGCAGTTCTTC. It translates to CASSLFSGGTYNEQFF. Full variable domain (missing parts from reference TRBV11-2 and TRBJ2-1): EAGVAQSPRYKIIEKRQSVAFWCNPISGHATLYWYQQILGQGPKLLIQFQNNGVVDDSQLPKDRFSAERLKGVDSTLKIQPAKLEDSAVYLCASSLFSGGTYNEQFFGPGTRLTVL.

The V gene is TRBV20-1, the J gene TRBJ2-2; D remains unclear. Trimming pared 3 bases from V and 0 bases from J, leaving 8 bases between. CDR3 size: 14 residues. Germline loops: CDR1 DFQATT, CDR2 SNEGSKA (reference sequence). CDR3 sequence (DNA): TGCAGTGCTAGTAAACAGTCGAACACCGGGGAGCTGTTTTTT. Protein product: CSASKQSNTGELFF.

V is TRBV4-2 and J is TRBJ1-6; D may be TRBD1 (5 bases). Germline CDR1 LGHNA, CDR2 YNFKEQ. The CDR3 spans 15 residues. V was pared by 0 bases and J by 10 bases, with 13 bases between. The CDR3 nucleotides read TGTGCCAGCAGCCAAGAAAACAGGCCAGAGTCACCCCTCCACTTT. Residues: CASSQENRPESPLHF.

CDR3 residues: CASSDIQGVSGYTF. The CDR3 nucleotides are TGTGCCAGCAGTGATATCCAGGGTGTGTCTGGCTACACCTTC. V gene TRBV25-1 combines with J gene TRBJ1-2, with D maybe TRBD1 (5 bases). V lost 3 bases, J lost 7 bases, and 15 bases lay in between. This CDR3 is 14 amino acids long. Germline CDR1 MGHDK, CDR2 SYGVNS.

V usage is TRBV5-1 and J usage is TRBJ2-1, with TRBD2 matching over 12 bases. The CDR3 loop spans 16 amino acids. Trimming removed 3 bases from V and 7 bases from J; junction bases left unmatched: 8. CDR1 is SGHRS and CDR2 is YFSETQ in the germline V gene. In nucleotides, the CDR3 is TGCGCCAGCAGCTGGCGGACTAGCGGGACGAGTAATGAGCAGTTCTTC. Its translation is CASSWRTSGTSNEQFF.

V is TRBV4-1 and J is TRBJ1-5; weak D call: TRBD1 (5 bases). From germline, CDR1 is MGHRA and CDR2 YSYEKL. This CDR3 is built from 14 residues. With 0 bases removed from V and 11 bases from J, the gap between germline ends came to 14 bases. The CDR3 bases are TGCGCCAGCAGCCAAGAGGTGGGGACTCGGGCCCAGCATTTT. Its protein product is CASSQEVGTRAQHF.

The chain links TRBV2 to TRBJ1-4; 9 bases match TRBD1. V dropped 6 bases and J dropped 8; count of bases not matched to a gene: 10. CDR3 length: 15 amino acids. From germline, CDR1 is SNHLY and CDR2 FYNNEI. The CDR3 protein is CASRPGQGSSEKLFF. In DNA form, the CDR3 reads TGTGCCAGCAGACCGGGACAGGGAAGTTCCGAAAAACTGTTTTTT.

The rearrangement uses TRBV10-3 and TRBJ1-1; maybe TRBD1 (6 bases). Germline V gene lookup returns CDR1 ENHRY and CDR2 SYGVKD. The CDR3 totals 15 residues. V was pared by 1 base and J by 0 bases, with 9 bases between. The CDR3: CAISELGQMNTEAFF. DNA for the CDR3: TGTGCCATCAGTGAGTTGGGACAAATGAACACTGAAGCTTTCTTT.

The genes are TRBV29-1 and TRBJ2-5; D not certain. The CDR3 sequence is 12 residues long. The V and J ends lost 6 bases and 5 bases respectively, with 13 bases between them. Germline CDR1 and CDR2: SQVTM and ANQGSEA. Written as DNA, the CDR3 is TGCAGCGTCGAGAAGTCTGCGGAGACCCAGTACTTC. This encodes CSVEKSAETQYF.

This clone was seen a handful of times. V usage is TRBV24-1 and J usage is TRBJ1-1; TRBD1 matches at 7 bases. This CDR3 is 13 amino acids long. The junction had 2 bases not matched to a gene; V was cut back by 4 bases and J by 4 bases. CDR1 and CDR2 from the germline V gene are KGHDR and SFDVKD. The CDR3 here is CATSESGGTEAFF. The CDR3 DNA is TGTGCCACCAGTGAATCAGGGGGCACTGAAGCTTTCTTT.

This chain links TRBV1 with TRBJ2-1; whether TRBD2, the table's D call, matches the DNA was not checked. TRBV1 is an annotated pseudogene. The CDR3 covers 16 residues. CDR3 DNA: TGCACCAGCAGCCCGAGAGGTCTAGCGGAGTACAATGAGCAGTTCTTC. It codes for CTSSPRGLAEYNEQFF.

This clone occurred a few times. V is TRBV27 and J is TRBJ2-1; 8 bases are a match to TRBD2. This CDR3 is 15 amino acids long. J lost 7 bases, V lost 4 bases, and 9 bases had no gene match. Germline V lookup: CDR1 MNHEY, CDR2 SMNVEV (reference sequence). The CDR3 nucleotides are TGTGCCAGCAGTTCCTTGGAGACTAGCGAAAATGAGCAGTTCTTC. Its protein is CASSSLETSENEQFF.

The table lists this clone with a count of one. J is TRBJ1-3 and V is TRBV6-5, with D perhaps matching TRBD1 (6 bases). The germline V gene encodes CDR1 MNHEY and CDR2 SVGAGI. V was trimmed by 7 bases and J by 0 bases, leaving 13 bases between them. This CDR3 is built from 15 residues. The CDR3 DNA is TGTGCCAGCACCGGGGGGCTGAACTCTGGAAACACCATATATTTT. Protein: CASTGGLNSGNTIYF.

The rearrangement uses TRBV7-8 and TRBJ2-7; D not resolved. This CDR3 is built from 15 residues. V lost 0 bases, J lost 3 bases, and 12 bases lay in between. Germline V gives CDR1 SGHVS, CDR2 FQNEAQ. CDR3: CASSLASPVVYEQYF. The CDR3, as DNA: TGTGCCAGCAGCTTAGCGTCCCCCGTCGTCTACGAGCAGTACTTC.

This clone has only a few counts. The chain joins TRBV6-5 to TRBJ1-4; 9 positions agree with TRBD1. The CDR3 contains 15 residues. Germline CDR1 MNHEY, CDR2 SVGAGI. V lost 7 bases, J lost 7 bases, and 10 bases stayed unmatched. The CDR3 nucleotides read TGTGCCAGCAAAATTACAGGGGGCGCGGTTGAAAAACTGTTTTTT. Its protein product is CASKITGGAVEKLFF.

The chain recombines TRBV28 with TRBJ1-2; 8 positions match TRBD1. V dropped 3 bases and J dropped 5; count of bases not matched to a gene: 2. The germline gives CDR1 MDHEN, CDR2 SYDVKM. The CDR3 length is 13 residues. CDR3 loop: CASSFRQGYGYTF. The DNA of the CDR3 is TGTGCCAGCAGTTTCAGACAGGGGTATGGCTACACCTTC.

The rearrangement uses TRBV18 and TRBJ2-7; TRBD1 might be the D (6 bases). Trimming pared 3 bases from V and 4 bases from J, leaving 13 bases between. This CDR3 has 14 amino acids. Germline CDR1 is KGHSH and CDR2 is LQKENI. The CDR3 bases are TGTGCCAGCTCACCTCGGACAGAACTTTACGAGCAGTACTTC. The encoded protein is CASSPRTELYEQYF.